This TCR beta chain was observed in a study of T cells after yellow fever vaccination. 5'RACE template switching produced TCR cDNA carrying a universal primer site and UMIs. TCRdb reanalysed the 5' RACE reads using MiXCR and keeps one entry per CDR3 protein. Of around 590,000 distinct CDR3 sequences in the sample, 10% to 15% were seen once. This clonotype was counted at least ten times. The CDR3 is made up of 17 amino acids. Per germline, CDR1 SGHTA and CDR2 FQGNSA. V was pared by 0 bases and J by 4 bases, with 9 bases of the junction left unmatched. The clonotype comes from a man aged 25-45 years who received the YFV17D yellow fever vaccine. This chain connects TRBV7-2 to TRBJ2-5; 9 nucleotides match TRBD2. The sample consisted of PBMCs, taken on the day of the yellow fever booster vaccination. The CDR3 loop is CASSLALASGIGETQYF. CDR3 sequence (DNA): TGTGCCAGCAGCTTAGCGCTGGCTAGCGGGATTGGAGAGACCCAGTACTTC.